Below are 20 T cell receptor beta chains sequenced from a single sample in a study of T cell repertoires in cytomegalovirus infection. TCRdb ran MiXCR on the reads and lists one entry per CDR3 protein. The profile shows 400,000 or so distinct CDR3 sequences, about a sixth of them singletons. The material sequenced was PBMCs. These receptors were obtained from a human donor in good health (CMV status not recorded). Some clones in this sample may be carry-over from other donors' samples.

The chain has TRBV7-3 and TRBJ2-1, with TRBD1 matching over 10 bases. The CDR3 runs to 15 residues. The trim removed 5 bases at V and 3 bases at J, leaving 4 bases unmatched. The V gene's germline CDR1 is SGHTA and CDR2 FQGTGA. The CDR3 sequence is CASSRDRGDYNEQFF. The CDR3 DNA follows: TGTGCCAGCAGCCGGGACAGGGGAGACTACAATGAGCAGTTCTTC.

This clonotype has only a few counts. This chain joins TRBV19 and TRBJ2-1; tentatively, D is TRBD2 (6 bases). The V gene lost 1 base and the J gene lost 8 bases, with 15 bases spanning the gap. The CDR3 is 15 residues long. The germline V gene encodes CDR1 LNHDA and CDR2 SQIVND (reference sequence). The CDR3 DNA is TGTGCCAGTAGTATAGCAGCTAGTGGCGGGGATGAGCAGTTCTTC. This sequence encodes CASSIAASGGDEQFF.

Ten or more counts support this clonotype. The chain recombines TRBV6-6 with TRBJ1-4; TRBD1 matches 10 bases. The CDR3 covers 15 residues. Trimming at V came to 2 bases and at J to 6 bases, leaving 3 bases not matched to a gene. From germline, CDR1 is MNHNY and CDR2 SVGAGI (reference sequence). The CDR3 region has the DNA TGTGCCAGCAGTTACAGGGACAGGGGATATGAAAAACTGTTTTTT. Its translation is CASSYRDRGYEKLFF.

The chain combines TRBV19 with TRBJ1-5; TRBD1 matches 8 bases. The CDR3 totals 16 residues. Germline CDR1 LNHDA, CDR2 SQIVND (reference sequence). The ends lost 4 bases at V and 2 bases at J; junction bases unmatched: 7. Here the CDR3 DNA reads TGTGCCAGTAGTACCAGGGGGCTGAGAGGCAATCAGCCCCAGCATTTT. Protein sequence: CASSTRGLRGNQPQHF.

V is TRBV2 and J is TRBJ1-1, with D possibly being TRBD1 (5 bases). From germline, CDR1 is SNHLY and CDR2 FYNNEI. Trimming stripped 0 bases from V and 11 bases from J, with 13 bases between. This CDR3 comprises 13 residues. Written as DNA, the CDR3 is TGTGCCAGCAGTGAAGCGCTCGACAGCGGGGCTTTCTTT. Amino acids: CASSEALDSGAFF.

This clonotype was recorded a few times. This chain joins TRBV7-6 and TRBJ2-7; 9 bases line up with TRBD1. Germline CDR1 SGHVS, CDR2 FNYEAQ. The CDR3 length is 16 residues. Trimming at V came to 5 bases and at J to 1 base, leaving 9 bases not matched to a gene. In DNA form, the CDR3 reads TGTGCCAGCAGCCTCTCCGGGACAGGGACTTCCTACGAGCAGTACTTC. It translates to CASSLSGTGTSYEQYF.

Only a few counts were recorded for this clonotype. The chain recombines TRBV19 with TRBJ2-1; TRBD2 matches 12 bases. Germline V lookup: CDR1 LNHDA, CDR2 SQIVND (reference sequence). The CDR3 extends over 13 amino acids. J gave up 13 bases and V 1 base, and 2 bases lay outside the gene matches. The CDR3 sequence: CASSIASGGAQFF. The CDR3, as DNA: TGTGCCAGTAGTATAGCTAGCGGGGGGGCTCAGTTCTTC.

The chain joins TRBV7-8 to TRBJ1-6, with TRBD1 matching 9 bases. J lost 7 bases, V lost 5 bases, and 6 bases had no gene match. In germline, CDR1 is SGHVS, CDR2 FQNEAQ. The CDR3 has 15 residues. The CDR3 DNA follows: TGTGCCAGCAGCGGTCACAGGGGGCTGAATTCACCCCTCCACTTT. It encodes CASSGHRGLNSPLHF.

A few counts support this clonotype. This CDR3 reads CANKMSGAGEAFF. For the CDR3, the DNA is TGTGCCAATAAGATGTCGGGGGCAGGTGAAGCTTTCTTT. The V gene is TRBV6-1, the J gene TRBJ1-1, with a tentative D call TRBD1 (6 bases). The CDR3 is 13 amino acids. Germline V gives CDR1 MNHNS, CDR2 SASEGT. Trimming took off 10 bases at V and 7 bases at J, with 19 bases between the two ends.

J is TRBJ2-7 and V is TRBV11-2, with 7 bases fitting TRBD1. V was clipped by 5 bases and J by 2 bases; unmatched bases: 9. The germline gives CDR1 SGHAT, CDR2 FQNNGV. This CDR3 comprises 15 residues. CDR3 bases: TGTGCCAGCAGCATCACGACAGGGATGGCCTACGAGCAGTACTTC. Protein sequence: CASSITTGMAYEQYF.

This clonotype was observed many times. This sequence joins TRBV7-8 and TRBJ1-1; TRBD1 matches 7 bases. The CDR3 is 15 amino acids. Germline V gene lookup returns CDR1 SGHVS and CDR2 FQNEAQ. The junction had 3 bases not matched to a gene; V was cut back by 1 base and J by 1 base. The DNA of the CDR3 is TGTGCCAGCAGCTTAGTGAGGGACAGGAACACTGAAGCTTTCTTT. Its translation: CASSLVRDRNTEAFF.

This clonotype was seen a handful of times. The chain has TRBV7-9 and TRBJ2-7; D may match TRBD1 or TRBD2 (5 bases each). Germline V gene data show CDR1 as SEHNR and CDR2 as FQNEAQ (reference sequence). This CDR3 contains 15 residues. Trimming shortened V by 5 bases and J by 4 bases, and 18 bases separated the two germline ends. The CDR3 region is CASSPRGASWYEQYF. CDR3 DNA: TGTGCCAGCAGCCCACGTGGGGCTAGCTGGTACGAGCAGTACTTC.

This clonotype has ten or more counts. The chain has TRBV7-8 and TRBJ2-1, with 8 bases that match TRBD1. J gave up 8 bases and V 0 bases, and 6 bases lay outside the gene matches. The CDR3 has 15 residues. Germline V lookup: CDR1 SGHVS, CDR2 FQNEAQ. Here the CDR3 DNA reads TGTGCCAGCAGCTTAGCCCGGACAGGGTGGGATGAGCAGTTCTTC. Its protein product is CASSLARTGWDEQFF.

The chain is built from TRBV18 and TRBJ2-5; TRBD1 aligns across 7 bases. The length of the CDR3 is 15 residues. The ends lost 6 bases at V and 7 bases at J; junction bases unmatched: 14. The germline CDR1 and CDR2 sequences are KGHSH and LQKENI. This CDR3 reads CASSPLDRFPGTQYF. The CDR3 DNA is TGTGCCAGCTCCCCGCTGGACAGGTTTCCGGGGACCCAGTACTTC.

The sample holds a few counts of this clonotype. This chain uses TRBV6-1 with TRBJ1-1; a possible D gene is TRBD1 (5 bases). CDR1 and CDR2 from the germline V gene are MNHNS and SASEGT. Trimming removed 3 bases at V and 7 bases at J, with 24 bases between. The CDR3 totals 17 residues. The CDR3 region has the DNA TGTGCCAGCAGTGATCGGTGGGGGTCAACCCCTCAGAGTGAAGCTTTCTTT. Its translation: CASSDRWGSTPQSEAFF.

This clonotype was seen at least ten times. The rearrangement uses TRBV10-2 and TRBJ2-5, with TRBD2 identical over 10 bases. The CDR3 runs to 16 residues. Germline-derived CDR1 and CDR2 are WSHSY and SAAADI. V shed 2 bases, J shed 2 bases, and the junction held 5 bases outside the gene matches. CDR3 sequence reads: CASSEAASGGQETQYF. The DNA of the CDR3 is TGCGCCAGCAGTGAGGCCGCTAGCGGGGGACAAGAGACCCAGTACTTC.

This clonotype was counted many times. The CDR3 DNA reads TGTGCCAGCAGCTTGGACCGGGATGACCCTGAAGCTTTCTTT. The encoded protein is CASSLDRDDPEAFF. The rearrangement uses TRBV7-9 and TRBJ1-1, with D uncertain. This CDR3 spans 14 amino acids. V shed 3 bases and J shed 6 bases, with 14 bases lying between them. The germline CDR1 and CDR2 sequences are SEHNR and FQNEAQ (reference sequence).

The table lists this clonotype with many counts. The CDR3: CASSQGRESNQPQHF. As DNA, the CDR3 is TGTGCCAGCAGCCAGGGACGGGAAAGCAATCAGCCCCAGCATTTT. This rearrangement joins TRBV7-8 to TRBJ1-5; a possible D gene is TRBD1 (5 bases). Trimming shortened V by 5 bases and J by 1 base, and 12 bases separated the two germline ends. Germline values: CDR1 SGHVS, CDR2 FQNEAQ. The CDR3 sequence is 15 residues long.

This clonotype has a handful of counts. This chain uses TRBV28 with TRBJ1-1; no definite D call. The CDR3 consists of 12 residues. Germline V gene data show CDR1 as MDHEN and CDR2 as SYDVKM. V was shortened by 9 bases and J by 0 bases, with 8 bases between the two germline ends. The CDR3 sequence is CASKTLNTEAFF. The CDR3 coding sequence is TGTGCCAGTAAGACTCTGAACACTGAAGCTTTCTTT.

V and J are TRBV30 and TRBJ2-3; unclear D gene. CDR1 and CDR2 (germline): GTSNPN, SVGIG (reference sequence). CDR3 length: 15 amino acids. The ends were cut back, 0 bases at V and 3 bases at J, with 13 bases in the middle. The CDR3 DNA reads as TGTGCCTGGAGTGTCGAGACGGCGGCGACAGATACGCAGTATTTT. Translated, it gives CAWSVETAATDTQYF.